The clone carrying this T cell receptor beta chain was picked up a small number of times. This entry is derived from a study of technical replicates of blood from a handful of donors. The CDR3 sequence is 13 residues long. V was clipped by 1 base and J by 10 bases, with 13 bases between them. The germline gives CDR1 MGHDK, CDR2 SYGVNS. Assay: immunoSEQ multiplex PCR; the TCRdb copy retains only in-frame clones and omits some. This table holds approximately 87,000 clones, about nine tenths found once. The sequencing input was T cells isolated from PBMCs. The rearrangement joins TRBV25-1 to TRBJ1-2, with D possibly matching TRBD1 (5 bases). This TCR came from a human donor in good health. Some clones in this sample may be carry-over from other donors' samples. CDR3 nucleotide sequence: TGTGCCAGCAGTGAATCACAGGAAAATGACTACACCTTC. Its translation: CASSESQENDYTF.